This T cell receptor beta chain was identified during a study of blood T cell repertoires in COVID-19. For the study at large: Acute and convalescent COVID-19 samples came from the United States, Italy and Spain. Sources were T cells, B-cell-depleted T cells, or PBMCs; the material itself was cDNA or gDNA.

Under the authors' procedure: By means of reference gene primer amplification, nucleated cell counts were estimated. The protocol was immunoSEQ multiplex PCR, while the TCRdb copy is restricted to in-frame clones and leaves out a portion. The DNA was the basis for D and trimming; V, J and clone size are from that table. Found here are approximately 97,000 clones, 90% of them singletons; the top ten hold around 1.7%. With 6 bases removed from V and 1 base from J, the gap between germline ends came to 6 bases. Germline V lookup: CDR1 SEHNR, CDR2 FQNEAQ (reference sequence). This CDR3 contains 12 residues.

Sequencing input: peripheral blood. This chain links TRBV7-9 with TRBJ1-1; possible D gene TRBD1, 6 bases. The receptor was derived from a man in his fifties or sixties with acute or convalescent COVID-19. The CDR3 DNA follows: TGTGCCAGCAGACAGGGGAACACTGAAGCTTTCTTT. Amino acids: CASRQGNTEAFF.